The 8 T cell receptor beta chains below were found in one sample sequenced in a study of blood T cell repertoires in COVID-19. The repertoire was sequenced with immunoSEQ multiplex PCR; TCRdb's copy has only in-frame clones and lacks some. The sample lists almost 85,000 clones; around four fifths were seen once. The sample comprised peripheral blood. The receptors were gathered from a man older than 75 with active or convalescent COVID-19.

CDR3 nucleotides: TGTGCCAGTAGTAGGGGACAGCCTCGAAATGAAAAACTGTTTTTT. Protein product: CASSRGQPRNEKLFF. The chain links TRBV19 to TRBJ1-4, with TRBD1 matching 7 bases. After removal of 4 bases from V and 5 bases from J, the junction contained 7 bases not matched to a gene. CDR3 length: 15 amino acids. CDR1 and CDR2 (germline): LNHDA, SQIVND (reference sequence).

The V call is TRBV7-3, the J call TRBJ2-1, with D tentatively TRBD2 (6 bases). V lost 0 bases and J lost 5, with 11 bases in between. Germline CDR1 is SGHTA and CDR2 is FQGTGA. The CDR3 sequence is 15 residues long. The CDR3 sequence: CASSLTGGANNEQFF. As DNA, the CDR3 is TGTGCCAGCAGCTTAACGGGCGGGGCCAACAATGAGCAGTTCTTC.

The chain recombines TRBV5-4 with TRBJ1-1; 8 nucleotides align to TRBD1. The CDR3 sequence is 14 residues long. V lost 7 bases and J lost 4; bases outside the gene matches: 9. The germline V gene encodes CDR1 SGHNT and CDR2 YYREEE (reference sequence). The CDR3 nucleotides are TGTGCCAGCGGAGCAGGGGGCGCGAGCACTGAAGCTTTCTTT. Its translation: CASGAGGASTEAFF.

This sequence joins TRBV7-8 and TRBJ2-3; D is perhaps TRBD2 (6 bases). The CDR3 is made up of 16 amino acids. CDR1 is SGHVS and CDR2 is FQNEAQ in the germline V gene. The ends were cut back, 5 bases at V and 3 bases at J, with 18 bases in the middle. CDR3 sequence (DNA): TGTGCCAGCAGCCAAAAACTCACTAGCAGAACAGATACGCAGTATTTT. Amino acids: CASSQKLTSRTDTQYF.

The chain joins TRBV24-1 to TRBJ2-5, with D possibly TRBD1 on 7 matching bases. The CDR3 covers 18 residues. Per the germline V gene, CDR1 is KGHDR and CDR2 is SFDVKD. Trimming pared 5 bases from V and 2 bases from J, leaving 23 bases between. CDR3 sequence: CATSGPVGGGMGQETQYF. The DNA for the CDR3 is TGTGCCACCAGTGGTCCGGTAGGGGGCGGGATGGGACAAGAGACCCAGTACTTC.

This chain uses TRBV19 with TRBJ2-3; 7 bases match TRBD2. The length of the CDR3 is 14 residues. V shed 8 bases and J 2 bases; nucleotides not matched to a gene: 7. Germline-derived CDR1 and CDR2 are LNHDA and SQIVND (reference sequence). The CDR3 DNA sequence: TGTGCCAGTTCGACTAGCCGAGTCACAGATACGCAGTATTTT. The encoded protein is CASSTSRVTDTQYF.

V is TRBV4-1 and J is TRBJ2-5, with 7 bases fitting TRBD1. This CDR3 comprises 16 residues. Germline V gene sequence: CDR1 MGHRA, CDR2 YSYEKL. V dropped 0 bases and J dropped 4; count of bases not matched to a gene: 8. The CDR3 nucleotides are TGCGCCAGCAGCCAAGATAGGGCGGCAGGGGGAGAGACCCAGTACTTC. It is translated as CASSQDRAAGGETQYF.

This clone was found a few times. V usage is TRBV19 and J usage is TRBJ1-6, with D possibly being TRBD1 (6 bases). This CDR3 contains 15 residues. The V end was cut by 0 bases, the J end by 9 bases, with 12 bases between. Germline lookup yields CDR1 LNHDA and CDR2 SQIVND (reference sequence). The CDR3 loop reads CASSIDGGAVSPLHF. CDR3 bases: TGTGCCAGTAGTATAGATGGGGGCGCAGTTTCACCCCTCCACTTT.